This T cell receptor beta chain was identified during a study of cytotoxic CD8 clonotypes in ibrutinib-treated CLL. Deep sequencing aimed at 1 in 200,000 to 1 in 1 million T cells' resolution. Assay used: immunoSEQ multiplex PCR; TCRdb lists only in-frame clones, some missing. The sample shows 150,000 or so clones, 70% to 90% of them seen only once. The CDR3 sequence is 15 residues long. With 5 bases clipped from V and 1 base from J, the junction kept 4 bases outside the gene matches. Germline CDR1 and CDR2: SGDLS and YYNGEE. This receptor was taken from a human donor with chronic lymphocytic leukemia. The sample here was PBMCs, taken at disease progression, from a patient treated with ibrutinib. The J gene is TRBJ2-7, the V gene TRBV9; 12 nucleotides align to TRBD2. CDR3 DNA: TGTGCCAGCAGTCCGGGACTAGCGGGTTCCTACGAGCAGTACTTC. This translates into CASSPGLAGSYEQYF.